The entry below gives a single T cell receptor beta chain sequence along with its context. This sample is drawn from a study of blood T cell repertoires in COVID-19. Profiled with immunoSEQ multiplex PCR; TCRdb holds only in-frame clones, not every one. Seen here are 250,000 or so clones, 75% to 90% observed once, and the top ten hold around 3.2%. This study enrolled people aged about 18 to 90 from about 24 US geographic areas. Cohort placement rested on clinical history that participants reported themselves. Those designated as exposed participants met a COVID-19 case within 2 weeks before study entry. The CDR3 has 16 residues. Trimming left V 0 bases short and J 7 bases short, with 13 bases between. The V gene's germline CDR1 is KGHSH and CDR2 LQKENI.

This chain uses TRBV18 with TRBJ1-6; D not resolved. This clonotype was obtained from a woman aged 35 to 49 who had been exposed to COVID-19. The sequenced material came from PBMCs or T cells enriched from blood (not recorded which). The CDR3 DNA is TGTGCCAGCTCACCACCTACCGGCAGGATAAATTCACCCCTCCACTTT. It encodes CASSPPTGRINSPLHF.